This is a list of T cell receptor beta chains from one sample in a study of control samples from healthy donors and cancer patients. TCRdb's table, derived via immunoSEQ multiplex PCR, lists solely in-frame clones and lacks some. This sample has some 70,000 clones, with 75% to 85% found just once. The sample comprised blood. The receptors stem from a man aged 55-75 years in good health. The CDR3 runs from the conserved cysteine through the conserved F or W. D genes are given only for firm matches. Only some rows state a clone size, as once, few, many or a class for expanded clones.

V gene: TRBV5-6
D gene: -
J gene: TRBJ1-1
clone size: -
CDR3 protein: CASSLVPTGTEAFF
CDR3 DNA: TGTGCCAGCAGCTTGGTGCCGACTGGGACTGAAGCTTTCTTT

V gene: TRBV6-2/TRBV6-3
D gene: -
J gene: TRBJ1-1
clone size: -
CDR3 protein: CASSLQDTYTEAFF
CDR3 DNA: TGTGCCAGCAGCCTACAAGATACTTACACTGAAGCTTTCTTT

V gene: TRBV20-1
D gene: -
J gene: TRBJ1-2
clone size: few
CDR3 protein: CSANDYGYTF
CDR3 DNA: TGCAGTGCTAATGACTATGGCTACACCTTC

V gene: TRBV3-1/TRBV3-2
D gene: TRBD2
J gene: TRBJ2-3
clone size: -
CDR3 protein: CASSQELAGATDTQYF
CDR3 DNA: TGTGCCAGCAGCCAAGAACTAGCGGGGGCTACAGATACGCAGTATTTT

V gene: TRBV7-8
D gene: TRBD1
J gene: TRBJ2-5
clone size: -
CDR3 protein: CASSFRLTGDAETQYF
CDR3 DNA: TGTGCCAGCAGCTTTAGATTAACAGGGGATGCAGAGACCCAGTACTTC

V gene: TRBV11-3
D gene: -
J gene: TRBJ2-2
clone size: -
CDR3 protein: CASSFRITGELFF
CDR3 DNA: TGTGCCAGCAGCTTTCGGATCACCGGGGAGCTGTTTTTT

V gene: TRBV9
D gene: -
J gene: TRBJ2-3
clone size: -
CDR3 protein: CASSTRTENSADTQYF
CDR3 DNA: TGTGCCAGCAGCACCCGGACCGAGAATAGCGCGGATACGCAGTATTTT

V gene: TRBV20-1
D gene: -
J gene: TRBJ2-2
clone size: -
CDR3 protein: CSALDRGELFF
CDR3 DNA: TGCAGTGCTCTGGACCGCGGGGAGCTGTTTTTT

V gene: TRBV18
D gene: TRBD2
J gene: TRBJ2-1
clone size: -
CDR3 protein: CASSPHSGLDLNEQFF
CDR3 DNA: TGTGCCAGCTCACCACATTCGGGACTAGATCTCAATGAGCAGTTCTTC

V gene: TRBV5-1
D gene: TRBD1
J gene: TRBJ2-2
clone size: -
CDR3 protein: CASSWDREGGELFF
CDR3 DNA: TGCGCCAGCAGCTGGGACAGGGAAGGCGGGGAGCTGTTTTTT

V gene: TRBV3-1/TRBV3-2
D gene: -
J gene: TRBJ1-1
clone size: -
CDR3 protein: CASSPRTVMNTEAFF
CDR3 DNA: TGTGCCAGCAGCCCTCGGACAGTTATGAACACTGAAGCTTTCTTT

V gene: TRBV4-1
D gene: -
J gene: TRBJ2-3
clone size: -
CDR3 protein: CASSLDWPAPTDTQYF
CDR3 DNA: TGCGCCAGCAGCCTCGACTGGCCGGCGCCCACAGATACGCAGTATTTT

V gene: TRBV9
D gene: -
J gene: TRBJ1-2
clone size: -
CDR3 protein: CASSVGVLQGARANYGYTF
CDR3 DNA: TGTGCCAGCAGCGTTGGAGTTTTACAGGGAGCCAGAGCTAACTATGGCTACACCTTC

V gene: TRBV18
D gene: TRBD1
J gene: TRBJ1-1
clone size: -
CDR3 protein: CASSPRVAGGMNTEAFF
CDR3 DNA: TGTGCCAGCTCACCTAGGGTGGCAGGGGGCATGAACACTGAAGCTTTCTTT

V gene: TRBV30
D gene: -
J gene: TRBJ1-2
clone size: -
CDR3 protein: CAWRRGIHYGYTF
CDR3 DNA: TGTGCCTGGAGACGGGGGATCCACTATGGCTACACCTTC

V gene: TRBV6-6
D gene: -
J gene: TRBJ1-2
clone size: -
CDR3 protein: CASSYSREERRYGYTF
CDR3 DNA: TGTGCCAGCAGTTACTCTAGGGAGGAGCGCCGCTATGGCTACACCTTC

V gene: TRBV25-1
D gene: -
J gene: TRBJ1-2
clone size: -
CDR3 protein: CASSGQLATYGYTF
CDR3 DNA: TGTGCCAGCAGCGGACAGCTAGCGACCTATGGCTACACCTTC

V gene: TRBV20-1
D gene: -
J gene: TRBJ2-7
clone size: once
CDR3 protein: CSVRARYEQYF
CDR3 DNA: TGCAGTGTTCGAGCTAGGTACGAGCAGTACTTC

V gene: TRBV19
D gene: -
J gene: TRBJ1-5
clone size: -
CDR3 protein: CASGVGARINQPQHF
CDR3 DNA: TGTGCCAGTGGGGTCGGGGCCCGTATCAATCAGCCCCAGCATTTT

V gene: TRBV9
D gene: -
J gene: TRBJ2-1
clone size: few
CDR3 protein: CASSVAGVGNEQFF
CDR3 DNA: TGTGCCAGCAGCGTAGCGGGAGTCGGGAATGAGCAGTTCTTC

V gene: TRBV7-9
D gene: -
J gene: TRBJ2-2
clone size: -
CDR3 protein: CASSLISGTGELFF
CDR3 DNA: TGTGCCAGTAGCTTAATTTCAGGAACCGGGGAGCTGTTTTTT

V gene: TRBV6-6
D gene: -
J gene: TRBJ1-6
clone size: once
CDR3 protein: CASRHLSPLHF
CDR3 DNA: TGTGCCAGCAGACACCTTTCACCCCTCCACTTT

V gene: TRBV4-3
D gene: TRBD1
J gene: TRBJ1-1
clone size: -
CDR3 protein: CASSQWTGVNTEAFF
CDR3 DNA: TGCGCCAGCAGCCAATGGACAGGTGTGAACACTGAAGCTTTCTTT

V gene: TRBV7-2
D gene: -
J gene: TRBJ2-1
clone size: -
CDR3 protein: CASSPGSQVRNEQFF
CDR3 DNA: TGTGCCAGCAGCCCCGGCTCACAGGTCCGCAATGAGCAGTTCTTC

V gene: TRBV6-5
D gene: -
J gene: TRBJ2-7
clone size: -
CDR3 protein: CASRRGGGRNYEQYF
CDR3 DNA: TGTGCCAGCAGGCGGGGCGGCGGGCGAAATTACGAGCAGTACTTC

V gene: TRBV10-3
D gene: TRBD1
J gene: TRBJ1-1
clone size: -
CDR3 protein: CAISPLQGAAEAFF
CDR3 DNA: TGTGCCATCAGTCCATTACAGGGGGCCGCTGAAGCTTTCTTT

V gene: TRBV6-5
D gene: -
J gene: TRBJ1-6
clone size: -
CDR3 protein: CASSSSGGNSPLHF
CDR3 DNA: TGTGCCAGCAGCTCTTCGGGGGGGAATTCACCCCTCCACTTT

V gene: TRBV11-3
D gene: -
J gene: TRBJ1-1
clone size: few
CDR3 protein: CASSPGPQNTEAFF
CDR3 DNA: TGTGCCAGCAGCCCAGGACCGCAAAACACTGAAGCTTTCTTT